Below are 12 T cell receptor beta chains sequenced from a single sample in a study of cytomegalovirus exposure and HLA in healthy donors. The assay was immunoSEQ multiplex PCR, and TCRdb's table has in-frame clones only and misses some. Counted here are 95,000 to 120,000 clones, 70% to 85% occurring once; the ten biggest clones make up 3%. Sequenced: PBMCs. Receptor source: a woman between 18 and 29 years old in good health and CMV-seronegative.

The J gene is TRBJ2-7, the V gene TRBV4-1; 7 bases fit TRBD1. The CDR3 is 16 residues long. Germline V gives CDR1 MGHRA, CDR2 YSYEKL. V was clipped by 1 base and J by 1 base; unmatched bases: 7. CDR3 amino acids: CASSQAKQGTSYEQYF. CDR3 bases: TGCGCCAGCAGCCAAGCCAAACAGGGGACGTCCTACGAGCAGTACTTC.

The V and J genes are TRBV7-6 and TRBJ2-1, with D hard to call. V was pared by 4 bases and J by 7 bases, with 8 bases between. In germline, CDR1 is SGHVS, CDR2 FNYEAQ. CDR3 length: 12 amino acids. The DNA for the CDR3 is TGTGCCAGCAGCTCCGCTAGAAATGAGCAGTTCTTC. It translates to CASSSARNEQFF.

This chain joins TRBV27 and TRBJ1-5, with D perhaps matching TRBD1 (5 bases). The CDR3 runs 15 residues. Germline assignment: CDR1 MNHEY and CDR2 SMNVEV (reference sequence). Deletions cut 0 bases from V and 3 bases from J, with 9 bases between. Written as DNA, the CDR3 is TGTGCCAGCAGTTTATCGGGGGGTCCCAATCAGCCCCAGCATTTT. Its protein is CASSLSGGPNQPQHF.

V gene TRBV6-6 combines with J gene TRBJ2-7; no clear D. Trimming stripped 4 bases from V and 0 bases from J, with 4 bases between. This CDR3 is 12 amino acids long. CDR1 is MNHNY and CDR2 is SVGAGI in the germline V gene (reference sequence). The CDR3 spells CASSSLSYEQYF. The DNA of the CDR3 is TGTGCCAGCAGTTCCCTCTCCTACGAGCAGTACTTC.

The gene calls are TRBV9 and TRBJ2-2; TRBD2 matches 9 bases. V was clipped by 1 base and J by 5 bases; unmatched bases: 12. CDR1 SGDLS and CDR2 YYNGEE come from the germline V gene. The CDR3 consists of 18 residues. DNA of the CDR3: TGTGCCAGCAGCGTATCGAGGTCTAGCGGGGACAAGACCGGGGAGCTGTTTTTT. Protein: CASSVSRSSGDKTGELFF.

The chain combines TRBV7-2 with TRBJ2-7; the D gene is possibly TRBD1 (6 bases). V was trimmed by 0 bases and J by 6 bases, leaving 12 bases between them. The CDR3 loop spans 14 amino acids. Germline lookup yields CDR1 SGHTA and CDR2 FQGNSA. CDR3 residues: CASSLANRAAEQYF. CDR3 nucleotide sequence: TGTGCCAGCAGCTTAGCCAACAGGGCTGCCGAGCAGTACTTC.

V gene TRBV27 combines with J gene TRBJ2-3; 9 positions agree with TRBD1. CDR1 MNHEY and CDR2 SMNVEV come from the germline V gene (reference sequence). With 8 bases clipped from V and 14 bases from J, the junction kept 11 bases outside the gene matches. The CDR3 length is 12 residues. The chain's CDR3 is CASGARTGDPYF. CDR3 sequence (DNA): TGTGCCAGCGGCGCGCGGACAGGGGATCCGTATTTT.

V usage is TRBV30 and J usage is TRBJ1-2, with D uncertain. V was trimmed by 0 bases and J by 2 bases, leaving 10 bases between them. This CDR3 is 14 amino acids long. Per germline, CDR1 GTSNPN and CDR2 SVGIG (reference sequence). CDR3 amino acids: CAWSVIGGNYGYTF. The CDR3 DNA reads TGTGCCTGGAGTGTGATAGGAGGGAACTATGGCTACACCTTC.

The DNA for the CDR3 is TGTGCCAGCTCACTGTCGGCCCGGAGCGAGCAGTACTTC. As protein: CASSLSARSEQYF. The rearrangement uses TRBV18 and TRBJ2-7; D is undetermined. V shed 4 bases and J shed 6 bases, with 13 bases lying between them. Per the germline V gene, CDR1 is KGHSH and CDR2 is LQKENI. The CDR3 extends over 13 amino acids.

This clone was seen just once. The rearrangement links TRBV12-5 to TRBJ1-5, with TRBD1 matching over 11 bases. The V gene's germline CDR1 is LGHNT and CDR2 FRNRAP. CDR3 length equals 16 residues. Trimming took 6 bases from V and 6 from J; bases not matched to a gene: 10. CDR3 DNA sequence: TGTGCTAGTGGCATGCCGGGACAGGGGGTAGGTCAGCCCCAGCATTTT. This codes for CASGMPGQGVGQPQHF. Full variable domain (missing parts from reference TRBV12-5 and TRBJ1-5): DARVTQTPRHKVTEMGQEVTMRCQPILGHNTVFWYRQTMMQGLELLAYFRNRAPLDDSGMPKDRFSAEMPDATLATLKIQPSEPRDSAVYFCASGMPGQGVGQPQHFGDGTRLSIL.

The CDR3 nucleotides read TGTGCCAGTTCAGGGGGCCACTATGGCTACACCTTC. Amino acids: CASSGGHYGYTF. V and J are TRBV6-6 and TRBJ1-2; TRBD1 matches at 8 bases. J was trimmed by 3 bases and V by 9 bases; bases with no gene match: 3. CDR1 is MNHNY and CDR2 is SVGAGI in the germline V gene (reference sequence). The CDR3 is made up of 12 amino acids.

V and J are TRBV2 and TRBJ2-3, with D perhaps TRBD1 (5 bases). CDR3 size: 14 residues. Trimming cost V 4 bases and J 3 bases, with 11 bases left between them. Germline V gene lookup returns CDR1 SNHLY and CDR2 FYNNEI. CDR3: CASSVGQGTDTQYF. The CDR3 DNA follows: TGTGCCAGCAGTGTGGGGCAGGGTACAGATACGCAGTATTTT.